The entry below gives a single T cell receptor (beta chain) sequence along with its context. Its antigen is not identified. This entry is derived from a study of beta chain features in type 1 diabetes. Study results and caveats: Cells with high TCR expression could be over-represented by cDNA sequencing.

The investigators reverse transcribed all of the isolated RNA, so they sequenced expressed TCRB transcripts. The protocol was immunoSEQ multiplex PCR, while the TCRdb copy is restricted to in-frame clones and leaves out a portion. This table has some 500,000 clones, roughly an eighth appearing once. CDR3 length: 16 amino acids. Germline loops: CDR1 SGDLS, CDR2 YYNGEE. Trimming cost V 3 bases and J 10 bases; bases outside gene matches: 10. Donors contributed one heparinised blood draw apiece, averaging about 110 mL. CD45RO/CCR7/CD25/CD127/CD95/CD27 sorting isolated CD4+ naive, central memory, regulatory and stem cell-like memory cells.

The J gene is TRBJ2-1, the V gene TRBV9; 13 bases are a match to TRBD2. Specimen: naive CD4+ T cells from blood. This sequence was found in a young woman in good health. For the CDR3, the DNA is TGTGCCAGCAGCGCTCCGGGACTAGCGGGATCGCCCGAGCAGTTCTTC. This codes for CASSAPGLAGSPEQFF.